What follows is one T cell receptor beta chain and its context. Its antigen is as yet unknown. This specimen comes from a study of cytomegalovirus exposure and HLA in healthy donors. Study-wide results and limits: Among TCR beta chains, those listed as cytomegalovirus-associated numbered about 160.

Germline V gene data show CDR1 as MNHEY and CDR2 as SMNVEV (reference sequence). The CDR3 spans 16 residues. Trimming shortened V by 2 bases and J by 0 bases, and 13 bases separated the two germline ends. The protocol was immunoSEQ multiplex PCR, while the TCRdb copy is restricted to in-frame clones and leaves out a portion. The table records about 250,000 clones, less than 90% of them present only once. This sequence originates from a man between 18 and 29 years old in good health and CMV-seropositive. The specimen sequenced was PBMCs. The rearrangement joins TRBV27 to TRBJ1-1; tentatively, D is TRBD1 (5 bases). CDR3 sequence reads: CASSLRGVGMNTEAFF. For the CDR3, the DNA is TGTGCCAGCAGTTTAAGGGGTGTGGGGATGAACACTGAAGCTTTCTTT.